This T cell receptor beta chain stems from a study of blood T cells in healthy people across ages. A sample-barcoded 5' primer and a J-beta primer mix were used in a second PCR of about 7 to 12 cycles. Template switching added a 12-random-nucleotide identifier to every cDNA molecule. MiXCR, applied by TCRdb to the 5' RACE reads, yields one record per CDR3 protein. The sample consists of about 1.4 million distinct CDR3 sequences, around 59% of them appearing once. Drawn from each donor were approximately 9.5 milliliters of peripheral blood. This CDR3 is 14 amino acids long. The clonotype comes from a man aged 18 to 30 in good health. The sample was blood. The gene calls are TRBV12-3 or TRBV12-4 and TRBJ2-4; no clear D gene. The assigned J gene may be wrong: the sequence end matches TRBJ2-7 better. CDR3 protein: CASSFGLWGYEQYF. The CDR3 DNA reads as TGTGCCAGCAGTTTTGGTTTATGGGGTTACGAGCAGTACTTC.